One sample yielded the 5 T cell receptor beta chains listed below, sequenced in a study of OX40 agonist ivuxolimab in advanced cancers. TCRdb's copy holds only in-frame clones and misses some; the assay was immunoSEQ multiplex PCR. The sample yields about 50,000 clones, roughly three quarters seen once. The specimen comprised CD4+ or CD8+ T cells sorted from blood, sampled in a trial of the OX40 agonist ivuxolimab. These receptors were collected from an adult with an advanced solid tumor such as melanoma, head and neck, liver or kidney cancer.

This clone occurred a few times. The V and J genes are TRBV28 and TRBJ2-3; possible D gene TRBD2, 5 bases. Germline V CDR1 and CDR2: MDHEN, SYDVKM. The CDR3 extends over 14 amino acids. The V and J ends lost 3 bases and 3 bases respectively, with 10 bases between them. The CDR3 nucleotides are TGTGCCAGCAGTTTTCTGTCGGGGACAGATACGCAGTATTTT. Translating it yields CASSFLSGTDTQYF. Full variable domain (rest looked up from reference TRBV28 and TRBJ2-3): DVKVTQSSRYLVKRTGEKVFLECVQDMDHENMFWYRQDPGLGLRLIYFSYDVKMKEKGDIPEGYSVSREKKERFSLILESASTNQTSMYLCASSFLSGTDTQYFGPGTRLTVL.

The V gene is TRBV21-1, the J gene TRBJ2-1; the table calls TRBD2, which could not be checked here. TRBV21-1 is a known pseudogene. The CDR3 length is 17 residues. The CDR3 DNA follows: TGTGCCAGCAGCAAAGGGCCTAGCGGGGTCTCCTACAATGAGCAGTTCTTC. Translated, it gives CASSKGPSGVSYNEQFF.

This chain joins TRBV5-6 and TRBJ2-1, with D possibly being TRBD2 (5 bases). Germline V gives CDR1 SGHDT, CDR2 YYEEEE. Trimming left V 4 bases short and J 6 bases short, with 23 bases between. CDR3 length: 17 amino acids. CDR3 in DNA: TGTGCCAGCAGCCCGCACCGCGGGTTTTTGAATGGCAATGAGCAGTTCTTC. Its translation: CASSPHRGFLNGNEQFF.

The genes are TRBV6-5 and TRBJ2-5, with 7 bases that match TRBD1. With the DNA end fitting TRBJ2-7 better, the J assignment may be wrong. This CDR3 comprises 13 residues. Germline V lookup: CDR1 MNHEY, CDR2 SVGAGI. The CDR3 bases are TGTGCCAGCAGTTTGCAGGGGGCCTACGAGCAGTACTTC. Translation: CASSLQGAYEQYF.

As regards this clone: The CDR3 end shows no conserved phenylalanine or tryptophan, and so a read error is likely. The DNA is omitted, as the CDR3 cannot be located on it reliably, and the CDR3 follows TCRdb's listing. CDR3: CSVEGALGTP. The V gene is TRBV29-1, the J gene TRBJ1-2. The germline V gene has CDR1 SQVTM and CDR2 ANQGSEA. Counting both end residues, the CDR3 totals 10 amino acids.